A selection of T cell receptor beta chains follows, all from one sample in a study of T cells in Graves' hyperthyroidism and ophthalmopathy. Each CDR3 protein gets one entry after TCRdb re-called the multiplex PCR reads with MiXCR. This table holds 650,000 to 750,000 distinct CDR3 sequences, 11% to 15% found once. The sample was blood. All receptors derive from a woman aged 18-30 years with Graves' hyperthyroidism. The CDR3 runs from the conserved cysteine through the conserved F or W. The order of the fields is clone size, V gene, D gene, J gene, CDR3 DNA, CDR3 protein. A D gene is named only where the DNA matches it firmly. Clone size is not always given. Where it is, it says once, few, many or a class for expanded clones.

many,TRBV6-1,.,TRBJ2-7,TGTGCCAGCAGTCCTTACCGGGACAAGACCTACGAGCAGTACTTC,CASSPYRDKTYEQYF
many,TRBV6-1,TRBD2,TRBJ2-2,TGTGCCAGCAGTCTTCGACTAGCGGGCAAGAACACCGGGGAGCTGTTTTTT,CASSLRLAGKNTGELFF
many,TRBV7-3,TRBD1,TRBJ1-3,TGTGCCAGCAGCTTAGAGGACAGGGGAAGTGGAAACACCATATATTTT,CASSLEDRGSGNTIYF
.,TRBV10-3,TRBD2,TRBJ2-2,TGTGCCATCAGTGGGGGTCTAGCGGTTAACACCGGGGAGCTGTTTTTT,CAISGGLAVNTGELFF
many,TRBV12-3/TRBV12-4,TRBD2,TRBJ2-1,TGTGCCAGCAGTTTGCGGGGGGAGGGCCGTCGCAATGAGCAGTTCTTC,CASSLRGEGRRNEQFF
many,TRBV4-2,.,TRBJ2-3,TGTGCCAGCAGCCAAGAGAACAGGGTGGTTACGCAGTATTTT,CASSQENRVVTQYF
many,TRBV4-1,TRBD1,TRBJ1-1,TGCGCCAGCAGCCAAGTTTTGGGACAGATGAACACTGAAGCTTTCTTT,CASSQVLGQMNTEAFF
.,TRBV15,TRBD1,TRBJ2-3,TGTGCCACCAGCAGGGGCCCGGGACAGGGAGGTACGCAGTATTTT,CATSRGPGQGGTQYF
few,TRBV12-3/TRBV12-4,TRBD2,TRBJ2-1,TGTGCCAGCAGACTGAAGATAGCGGGAGTCAACAATGAGCAGTTCTTC,CASRLKIAGVNNEQFF
few,TRBV10-3,TRBD1,TRBJ2-7,TGTGCCATCGGGCAGGGGGCGGACGAGCAGTACTTC,CAIGQGADEQYF
few,TRBV7-9,.,TRBJ2-7,TGTGCCAGCAGCTCATCAACCCGGTACGGCGGGTCCCGCTCCTACGAGCAGTACTTC,CASSSSTRYGGSRSYEQYF
many,TRBV27,.,TRBJ2-1,TGTGCCAGCAGTTTAGGGACGGGGAAAGGATACAATGAGCAGTTCTTC,CASSLGTGKGYNEQFF
few,TRBV7-8,.,TRBJ1-5,TGTGCCAGCACCCGGCAACGTAGAAGCAATCAGCCCCAGCATTTT,CASTRQRRSNQPQHF
many,TRBV20-1,TRBD2,TRBJ2-1,TGCAGTGCCAGCGGGGGAGGGCCTGAAAATGAGCAGTTCTTC,CSASGGGPENEQFF
.,TRBV20-1,TRBD2,TRBJ2-1,TGCAGTGCTAGCTGGGGCGGGAGCTCCTACAATGAGCAGTTCTTC,CSASWGGSSYNEQFF
many,TRBV5-1,.,TRBJ1-1,TGCGCCAGCAGCGAGGGGCGGGAGAACACTGAAGCTTTCTTT,CASSEGRENTEAFF
many,TRBV7-2,TRBD2,TRBJ2-7,TGTGCCAGCAGCTTGTATAGCGGGAGGTACTCCTACGAGCAGTACTTC,CASSLYSGRYSYEQYF
many,TRBV7-9,TRBD2,TRBJ2-7,TGTGCCAGCAGCTTGTCGGGCGGGAGAACGGGCGAGCAGTACTTC,CASSLSGGRTGEQYF
many,TRBV5-6,.,TRBJ2-1,TGTGCCAGCAACCTTAGGAGGAGCTACAATGAGCAGTTCTTC,CASNLRRSYNEQFF
many,TRBV27,TRBD2,TRBJ2-5,TGTGCCACCAGGGACTACAAAGAGACCCAGTACTTC,CATRDYKETQYF
few,TRBV5-1,.,TRBJ2-1,TGCGCCAGCAGCTTTTGGGGCCGTGACAATGAGCAGCTCTTC,CASSFWGRDNEQLF
few,TRBV9,TRBD1,TRBJ1-1,TGTGCCAGCAGCGGAGCTCCCCGGGACAGGGAAGCTTTCTTT,CASSGAPRDREAFF
.,TRBV9,.,TRBJ2-1,TGTGCCAGCAGCTTCCCCCGGGACGGACCCTACAATGAGCAGTTCTTC,CASSFPRDGPYNEQFF
.,TRBV28,.,TRBJ2-1,TGTGCCAGCAGTTTATTCGGGATGGACTACAATGAGCAGTTCTTC,CASSLFGMDYNEQFF
many,TRBV3-1,.,TRBJ1-1,TGTGCCAGCAGCCGCTCTGTAGGTCCTGAAGCTTTCTTT,CASSRSVGPEAFF
once,TRBV20-1,.,TRBJ2-6,TGCAGTGCTAGAGACCATGGGGGGGCCTCTGGGGCCAACGTCCTGACTTTC,CSARDHGGASGANVLTF
.,TRBV7-2,TRBD1,TRBJ1-2,TGTGCCAGCAGCTCCCCGACAGGGGCGGGCTACACCTTC,CASSSPTGAGYTF
.,TRBV20-1,TRBD1,TRBJ2-7,TGCAGTGTTCAGACAGGGGGCTCCTACGAGCAGTACTTC,CSVQTGGSYEQYF
few,TRBV7-9,.,TRBJ2-1,TGTGCCAGCAGCTCTCCGCGGCGTGGTGAGCAGTTCTTC,CASSSPRRGEQFF
many,TRBV10-1,TRBD2,TRBJ2-1,TGCGCCAGCAGTGGGTCAGCGGGAGCGGGCTACAATGAGCAGTTCTTC,CASSGSAGAGYNEQFF
few,TRBV6-1,.,TRBJ1-4,TGTGCCAGCAGTGTAGGGACGTTCGAAAAACTGTTTTTT,CASSVGTFEKLFF
many,TRBV28,.,TRBJ2-7,TGTGCCAGCAGTTTTGTGGACGGCTACGAGCAGTACTTC,CASSFVDGYEQYF
many,TRBV20-1,TRBD1,TRBJ1-4,TGCAGTGCTAGAGATTTTCTCAGGGGGTATGGTGAAAAACTGTTTTTT,CSARDFLRGYGEKLFF